This T cell receptor (beta chain) was sequenced for a study of STAT3 mutations in large granular lymphocyte leukemia. Background on the study: Over half of T-LGLL patients had one or more immunosuppressive regimens. The study, taken as a whole, reports: Every T-cell large granular lymphocyte leukemia patient had at least one immunodominant TCR beta clonotype. In several patients, dominant TCR clone burden exceeded STAT3 mutant burden, suggesting STAT3 mutation arose secondarily.

Trimming stripped 4 bases from V and 6 bases from J, with 11 bases between. The CDR3 runs to 14 residues. Germline V gene data show CDR1 as SGHNT and CDR2 as YYREEE (reference sequence). Concerning this clone: The antigen is undetermined.

Repertoires were generated with immunoSEQ multiplex PCR, while TCRdb's copy carries only in-frame clones and drops some. Found here are several thousand clones, roughly 80% of them singletons; the top ten hold roughly 73%. Sequences were obtained from peripheral blood mononuclear cells. V is TRBV5-4 and J is TRBJ1-6; possibly TRBD1 for D (5 bases). This sequence originates from a man aged 40-55 years with T-cell large granular lymphocyte leukemia. Some clones in this sample may be carry-over from other donors' samples. CDR3: CASSRPDSNSPLHF. CDR3 in DNA: TGTGCCAGCAGCCGCCCTGACAGTAATTCACCCCTCCACTTT.